These 9 T cell receptor beta chains were all obtained from the same sample, sequenced in a study of blood T cell repertoires in COVID-19. Here immunoSEQ multiplex PCR was the method, and the copy in TCRdb shows in-frame clones only, minus some. The sample contains under 250,000 clones, nearly 90% of which appear only once. Sequencing input: peripheral blood. The receptors here all came from a man younger than 35 with active or convalescent COVID-19.

The J gene is TRBJ2-1, the V gene TRBV5-6, with 13 bases matching TRBD2. The CDR3 is made up of 16 amino acids. Germline CDR1 and CDR2: SGHDT and YYEEEE. Trimming at V came to 4 bases and at J to 5 bases, leaving 6 bases not matched to a gene. The CDR3 DNA sequence: TGTGCCAGCAGCCGGGTGGGACTAGCGGGAAACAATGAGCAGTTCTTC. This translates into CASSRVGLAGNNEQFF.

The chain is built from TRBV28 and TRBJ1-5; 9 bases map to TRBD1. J gave up 6 bases and V 6 bases, and 6 bases lay outside the gene matches. From germline, CDR1 is MDHEN and CDR2 SYDVKM. There are 14 residues in the CDR3. CDR3 nucleotide sequence: TGTGCCAGCAGGGAACAGGGGGCGAGTCAGCCCCAGCATTTT. Protein product: CASREQGASQPQHF.

The V call is TRBV7-9, the J call TRBJ2-5; D is ambiguous. In germline, CDR1 is SEHNR, CDR2 FQNEAQ (reference sequence). The germline V and J ends were trimmed by 0 bases and 0 bases, with 8 bases remaining between them. The CDR3 contains 15 residues. The CDR3 here is CASSLARVYQETQYF. CDR3 in DNA: TGTGCCAGCAGCTTAGCCCGCGTGTACCAAGAGACCCAGTACTTC.

This chain connects TRBV19 to TRBJ1-1; 11 bases are a match to TRBD1. Looked up from germline, CDR1 is LNHDA and CDR2 is SQIVND (reference sequence). V was pared by 5 bases and J by 6 bases, with 5 bases of the junction left unmatched. The CDR3 is made up of 14 amino acids. CDR3 DNA: TGTGCCAGTAGTTCAGGACAGGGGGCACCTGAAGCTTTCTTT. This encodes CASSSGQGAPEAFF.

This chain uses TRBV9 with TRBJ2-5, with 12 nucleotides matching TRBD2. V trimming: 3 bases; J trimming: 1 base; junction bases outside the gene matches: 10. The CDR3 has 18 residues. CDR1 and CDR2 (germline): SGDLS, YYNGEE. The CDR3 region is CASSAQIPGLAGQETQYF. The CDR3 DNA reads as TGTGCCAGCAGCGCCCAAATACCGGGACTAGCGGGCCAAGAGACCCAGTACTTC.

The chain recombines TRBV6-2 or TRBV6-3 with TRBJ2-1, with a possible D match to TRBD2 (6 bases). The ends were cut back, 6 bases at V and 0 bases at J, with 12 bases in the middle. CDR1 and CDR2 from the germline V gene are MNHEY and SVGEGT. This CDR3 comprises 15 residues. The CDR3 sequence is CASSIDGSSYNEQFF. The CDR3 DNA follows: TGTGCCAGCAGCATAGACGGGAGCTCCTACAATGAGCAGTTCTTC.

This sequence joins TRBV29-1 and TRBJ2-1; 9 bases agree with TRBD2. After removal of 7 bases from V and 7 bases from J, the junction contained 8 bases not matched to a gene. The CDR3 contains 13 residues. Germline CDR1 is SQVTM and CDR2 is ANQGSEA. Here the CDR3 reads CSGGTSFPNEQFF. The CDR3 nucleotides are TGCAGCGGGGGGACTAGCTTCCCTAATGAGCAGTTCTTC.

The chain is built from TRBV11-2 and TRBJ1-6, with D unresolved. The V gene lost 8 bases and the J gene lost 7 bases, with 12 bases spanning the gap. Per germline, CDR1 SGHAT and CDR2 FQNNGV. This CDR3 has 13 residues. DNA for the CDR3: TGTGCCAGCGGAGCCCTTATGAATTCACCCCTCCACTTT. It translates to CASGALMNSPLHF. Looking up the rest from reference TRBV11-2 and TRBJ1-6 gives the full variable domain: EAGVAQSPRYKIIEKRQSVAFWCNPISGHATLYWYQQILGQGPKLLIQFQNNGVVDDSQLPKDRFSAERLKGVDSTLKIQPAKLEDSAVYLCASGALMNSPLHFGNGTRLTVT.

V usage is TRBV3-1 (or the pseudogene TRBV3-2) and J usage is TRBJ2-3, with 7 bases matching TRBD2. CDR3 length equals 15 residues. V lost 2 bases and J lost 2; bases outside the gene matches: 4. Germline lookup yields CDR1 LGHDT and CDR2 YNNKEL (reference sequence). This CDR3 is CASSQSLAITDTQYF. CDR3 nucleotide sequence: TGTGCCAGCAGCCAATCACTAGCGATCACAGATACGCAGTATTTT.